These 26 T cell receptor beta chains were all obtained from the same sample, sequenced in a study of T-cell reconstitution after alpha-beta-depleted transplantation in children. Researchers prepared the TCRbeta library using unique molecular identifiers, the study reports. TCRdb itself ran the PCR reads through MiXCR, one entry per CDR3 protein. The sample carries about 22,000 distinct CDR3 sequences, approximately 10% recorded once. Sequences were derived from PBMCs from the stem cell graft donor, sampled from the stem cell graft. The receptors were gathered from a human donor who donated a stem cell graft to a child with chronic granulomatous disease.

This clonotype was recorded many times. This chain connects TRBV7-2 to TRBJ1-2; TRBD1 aligns across 9 bases. CDR1 SGHTA and CDR2 FQGNSA come from the germline V gene. With 5 bases clipped from V and 3 bases from J, the junction kept 4 bases outside the gene matches. CDR3 length equals 14 residues. The CDR3 DNA sequence: TGTGCCAGCAGCCGAGGACAGGGGTACTATGGCTACACCTTC. Translation gives CASSRGQGYYGYTF.

This clonotype was observed many times. The V call is TRBV7-6, the J call TRBJ2-3; 16 bases match TRBD2. The CDR3 sequence is 16 residues long. CDR1 and CDR2 (germline): SGHVS, FNYEAQ. Trimming removed 4 bases from V and 5 bases from J; junction bases left unmatched: 3. The CDR3 reads CASSSGLAGGKDTQYF. The CDR3 DNA is TGTGCCAGCAGCTCGGGACTAGCGGGAGGGAAAGATACGCAGTATTTT.

The chain uses TRBV13 and TRBJ2-7; D is unresolved. With 10 bases removed from V and 0 bases from J, the gap between germline ends came to 16 bases. CDR3 length: 14 residues. Germline lookup yields CDR1 PRHDT and CDR2 FYEKMQ (reference sequence). This CDR3 is CAMGPPLSSYEQYF. The CDR3 DNA reads TGTGCCATGGGCCCCCCGCTAAGCTCCTACGAGCAGTACTTC. The full variable domain, its missing parts supplied by reference TRBV13 and TRBJ2-7, is AAGVIQSPRHLIKEKRETATLKCYPIPRHDTVYWYQQGPGQDPQFLISFYEKMQSDKGSIPDRFSAQQFSDYHSELNMSSLELGDSALYFCAMGPPLSSYEQYFGPGTRLTVT.

This clonotype appeared many times. This chain connects TRBV5-1 to TRBJ2-7, with 8 bases matching TRBD2. Germline CDR1 is SGHRS and CDR2 is YFSETQ. V dropped 5 bases and J dropped 6; count of bases not matched to a gene: 7. The CDR3 extends over 13 amino acids. The DNA for the CDR3 is TGCGCCAGCAGTGGACTAGCTCCCCTCGAGCAGTACTTC. Translating gives CASSGLAPLEQYF.

This clonotype has a count of ten or more. The V gene is TRBV27, the J gene TRBJ2-7; D is uncertain. The CDR3 consists of 17 residues. V shed 4 bases and J shed 3 bases, with 22 bases lying between them. Germline V CDR1 and CDR2: MNHEY, SMNVEV (reference sequence). CDR3 sequence: CASSSTPSGGSVYEQYF. The CDR3 bases are TGTGCCAGCAGTTCGACCCCTTCTGGCGGATCTGTCTACGAGCAGTACTTC.

There are many counts of this clonotype. V gene TRBV3-1 combines with J gene TRBJ2-2, with 8 nucleotides matching TRBD2. Per the germline V gene, CDR1 is LGHDT and CDR2 is YNNKEL (reference sequence). The V and J ends lost 6 bases and 6 bases, in that order; junction bases with no gene match: 6. This CDR3 has 14 residues. CDR3 in amino acids: CASRGSGTSGELFF. CDR3 in DNA: TGTGCCAGCAGAGGTAGCGGGACGTCCGGGGAGCTGTTTTTT.

This clonotype was counted many times. CDR3 amino acids: CSARAGTGSNQPQHF. The CDR3 DNA follows: TGCAGTGCTAGAGCCGGGACAGGGTCCAATCAGCCCCAGCATTTT. This sequence joins TRBV20-1 and TRBJ1-5; 9 positions agree with TRBD1. The CDR3 consists of 15 residues. The junction had 4 bases not matched to a gene; V was cut back by 1 base and J by 3 bases. CDR1 is DFQATT and CDR2 is SNEGSKA in the germline V gene (reference sequence).

There are many counts of this clonotype. This rearrangement joins TRBV7-9 to TRBJ1-1; TRBD1 matches at 7 bases. J lost 3 bases, V lost 6 bases, and 7 bases had no gene match. This CDR3 is built from 14 residues. From germline, CDR1 is SEHNR and CDR2 FQNEAQ (reference sequence). CDR3 DNA: TGTGCCAGCAGTGGGGACAGCCTGTACACTGAAGCTTTCTTT. Amino acid sequence: CASSGDSLYTEAFF. Filled out from reference TRBV7-9 and TRBJ1-1, the complete variable domain reads DTGVSQNPRHKITKRGQNVTFRCDPISEHNRLYWYRQTLGQGPEFLTYFQNEAQLEKSRLLSDRFSAERPKGSFSTLEIQRTEQGDSAMYLCASSGDSLYTEAFFGQGTRLTVV.

This clonotype was seen many times. This chain connects TRBV5-1 to TRBJ2-3; 8 bases are shared with TRBD2. The CDR3 contains 16 residues. The V gene's germline CDR1 is SGHRS and CDR2 YFSETQ. With 3 bases clipped from V and 6 bases from J, the junction kept 12 bases outside the gene matches. The CDR3 sequence: CASSSGVLGGGDTQYF. CDR3 nucleotides: TGCGCCAGCAGCTCCGGGGTTCTCGGGGGGGGTGATACGCAGTATTTT.

This clonotype was seen ten or more times. This rearrangement joins TRBV29-1 to TRBJ1-5; D perhaps matches TRBD1 (6 bases). CDR1 is SQVTM, CDR2 ANQGSEA, per germline. The CDR3 is 14 residues long. V was cut by 4 bases and J by 2 bases, with 12 bases left in between. In DNA form, the CDR3 reads TGCAGCGTTGGTTTCGGGGGCCGCAATCAGCCCCAGCATTTT. Amino acid sequence: CSVGFGGRNQPQHF.

This clonotype was seen ten or more times. This chain links TRBV5-1 with TRBJ1-2; 8 bases map to TRBD1. The CDR3 extends over 15 amino acids. Germline V gene sequence: CDR1 SGHRS, CDR2 YFSETQ. V shed 0 bases, J shed 8 bases, and the junction held 9 bases outside the gene matches. This CDR3 reads CASSLVPGGADGYTF. The CDR3, as DNA: TGCGCCAGCAGCTTGGTCCCAGGGGGCGCGGACGGCTACACCTTC.

Points on this clonotype: A much larger clone sits a single nucleotide away, making a read error possible. The rearrangement joins TRBV29-1 to TRBJ2-7; D is ambiguous. V was pared by 7 bases and J by 7 bases, with 20 bases between. Germline CDR1 SQVTM, CDR2 ANQGSEA. The CDR3 contains 13 residues. Written as DNA, the CDR3 is TGCAGCGCGGAATTGCCGATTTCGGAAGAGCAGTACTTC. Its protein is CSAELPISEEQYF.

This clonotype has a count of ten or more. A junction boundary mismatches the germline segment, possibly from a read error. The rearrangement joins TRBV7-7 to TRBJ1-5; D may be TRBD1 (6 bases). Germline lookup yields CDR1 SSHAT and CDR2 FNYEAQ (reference sequence). The CDR3 has 15 amino acids. The CDR3 region is CASSLDGTQNQPQHF. The CDR3 DNA reads TGTGCTAGCAGCTTGGACGGGACACAAAATCAGCCCCAGCATTTT.

This chain joins TRBV5-4 and TRBJ1-1; D is uncertain. V was shortened by 1 base and J by 0 bases, with 4 bases between the two germline ends. This CDR3 has 13 residues. From germline, CDR1 is SGHNT and CDR2 YYREEE (reference sequence). The CDR3 DNA follows: TGTGCCAGCAGCTTGAAAGTGAACACTGAAGCTTTCTTT. Its protein product is CASSLKVNTEAFF.

This clonotype appeared a few times. A much larger clone sits a single nucleotide away, making a read error possible. The CDR3 reads CASSQWSSGANGLTF. For the CDR3, the DNA is TGCGCCAGCAGCCAGTGGAGCTCTGGGGCCAACGGCCTGACTTTC. The V call is TRBV5-1, the J call TRBJ2-6, with D perhaps matching TRBD1 (5 bases). The CDR3 is 15 residues long. Germline V gene data show CDR1 as SGHRS and CDR2 as YFSETQ.

This clonotype was observed many times. V usage is TRBV29-1 and J usage is TRBJ1-1, with D hard to call. V was trimmed by 3 bases and J by 3 bases, leaving 11 bases between them. CDR1 is SQVTM, CDR2 ANQGSEA, per germline. This CDR3 region has 13 residues. The CDR3 region has the DNA TGCAGCGTTGAGCCGACCCGACACACTGAAGCTTTCTTT. It codes for CSVEPTRHTEAFF.

The V call is TRBV28, the J call TRBJ2-1, with D possibly TRBD2 on 7 matching bases. Per germline, CDR1 MDHEN and CDR2 SYDVKM. This CDR3 has 12 residues. CDR3 DNA sequence: TGTGCTACGAGGGGGGGCTTCAATGAGCAGTTCTTC. It specifies CATRGGFNEQFF.

This clonotype was seen ten or more times. The chain uses TRBV3-1 and TRBJ2-3, with D tentatively TRBD2 (5 bases). In germline, CDR1 is LGHDT, CDR2 YNNKEL (reference sequence). V was clipped by 3 bases and J by 5 bases, with 18 bases between them. The CDR3 length is 16 residues. This chain's CDR3 is CASSHRSVLREDTQYF. In DNA form, the CDR3 reads TGTGCCAGCAGCCATCGTAGCGTACTAAGGGAAGATACGCAGTATTTT.

This clonotype was seen ten or more times. This chain uses TRBV12-3 or TRBV12-4 with TRBJ2-2; possibly TRBD1 for D (5 bases). This CDR3 is 14 amino acids long. V lost 5 bases, J lost 1 base, and 8 bases lay in between. CDR3 DNA sequence: TGTGCCAGCAGTCTAGGACAGAACACCGGGGAGCTGTTTTTT. As protein: CASSLGQNTGELFF.

At least ten counts were recorded for this clonotype. The chain uses TRBV19 and TRBJ2-3, with D tentatively TRBD1 or TRBD2 (6 bases each). Germline lookup yields CDR1 LNHDA and CDR2 SQIVND (reference sequence). V was clipped by 7 bases and J by 4 bases, with 18 bases between them. This CDR3 spans 15 amino acids. CDR3 sequence: CASNKRGPGADTQYF. In nucleotides, the CDR3 is TGTGCCAGTAATAAACGGGGGCCCGGCGCAGATACGCAGTATTTT. Drawing the rest from reference TRBV19 and TRBJ2-3, the complete variable domain is DGGITQSPKYLFRKEGQNVTLSCEQNLNHDAMYWYRQDPGQGLRLIYYSQIVNDFQKGDIAEGYSVSREKKESFPLTVTSAQKNPTAFYLCASNKRGPGADTQYFGPGTRLTVL.

This clonotype was seen ten or more times. The chain links TRBV12-3 or TRBV12-4 to TRBJ2-2, with unresolved D. Trimming removed 6 bases from V and 1 base from J, with 6 bases in between. The length of the CDR3 is 13 residues. The CDR3 is CASSIKNTGELFF. The DNA for the CDR3 is TGTGCCAGCAGCATCAAGAACACCGGGGAGCTGTTTTTT.

This clonotype was found many times. J is TRBJ2-4 and V is TRBV20-1, with a possible D match to TRBD2 (5 bases). Trimming took 6 bases from V and 0 from J, leaving 18 bases between them. The CDR3 extends over 16 amino acids. Germline values: CDR1 DFQATT, CDR2 SNEGSKA (reference sequence). The CDR3 DNA sequence: TGCAGTGCCGTGGCCCCTAGTGCGGGAGCCAAAAACATTCAGTACTTC. As protein: CSAVAPSAGAKNIQYF.

This clonotype was detected many times. The chain joins TRBV28 to TRBJ2-5; TRBD2 agrees at 12 bases. CDR1 is MDHEN, CDR2 SYDVKM, per germline. The CDR3 is 15 residues long. The trim removed 8 bases at V and 5 bases at J, leaving 9 bases unmatched. The CDR3 sequence: CASLGLAGGLETQYF. The CDR3 DNA sequence: TGTGCCAGCTTGGGGCTAGCGGGAGGGCTTGAGACCCAGTACTTC.

This clonotype occurred many times. This sequence joins TRBV6-5 and TRBJ2-6, with D perhaps matching TRBD1 or TRBD2 (5 bases each). CDR3 length: 15 residues. CDR1 MNHEY and CDR2 SVGAGI come from the germline V gene. Between the trimmed V and J ends, which lost 2 bases and 2 bases, there was a span of 7 bases. The CDR3 protein is CASSYLGAGANVLTF. CDR3 nucleotides: TGTGCCAGCAGTTACCTGGGGGCTGGGGCCAACGTCCTGACTTTC.

This clonotype was recorded at least ten times. This chain links TRBV4-3 with TRBJ1-1, with D possibly being TRBD1 (6 bases). Trimming shortened V by 1 base and J by 4 bases, and 10 bases separated the two germline ends. CDR1 and CDR2 from the germline V gene are LGHNA and YSLEER. The CDR3 runs 14 residues. This CDR3 is CASSQGPGVTEAFF. CDR3 DNA sequence: TGCGCCAGCAGCCAAGGGCCAGGGGTCACTGAAGCTTTCTTT.

In this sample, this clonotype turned up many times. CDR3 protein: CASSTGRSNQPQHF. CDR3 sequence (DNA): TGTGCCAGCAGCACAGGTCGGAGCAATCAGCCCCAGCATTTT. The chain is built from TRBV27 and TRBJ1-5; a possible D gene is TRBD1 (5 bases). The CDR3 runs 14 residues. In germline, CDR1 is MNHEY, CDR2 SMNVEV (reference sequence). Trimming cost V 6 bases and J 1 base, with 10 bases left between them.